Below are 28 T cell receptor beta chains sequenced from a single sample in a study of STAT5B mutations in CD4+ large granular lymphocyte leukemia (dated by TCRdb to between 2021 and 2024). The library was made by the immunoSEQ multiplex PCR assay. Entries here come from immuneACCESS through TCRdb and include only in-frame sequences with V and J called. Some clones fail to appear in such tables; in the studies checked, an unresolved V gene covers under half of the shortfall, and the cause of the remainder is unknown. The sample includes more than 4,000 clones, with about 91% observed a single time. Of the sample, 75% falls within the top ten clones. Input material: PBMCs. These receptors were taken from a man in his forties with CD4+ T-cell large granular lymphocyte leukemia.

The rearrangement uses TRBV30 and TRBJ1-1; 9 bases line up with TRBD1. The ends lost 4 bases at V and 8 bases at J; junction bases unmatched: 8. Looked up from germline, CDR1 is GTSNPN and CDR2 is SVGIG (reference sequence). This CDR3 has 13 residues. The CDR3, as DNA: TGTGCCTGGAAAATAACAGGGGGCACCGAAGCTTTCTTT. Amino acids: CAWKITGGTEAFF.

The chain combines TRBV27 with TRBJ2-7, with D perhaps TRBD1 (5 bases). The CDR3 loop spans 13 amino acids. The V end was cut by 5 bases, the J end by 1 base, with 9 bases between. The germline V gene encodes CDR1 MNHEY and CDR2 SMNVEV (reference sequence). The CDR3 reads CASSPTGSYEQYF. CDR3 coding DNA: TGTGCCAGCAGTCCAACAGGATCCTACGAGCAGTACTTC.

V gene TRBV7-9 combines with J gene TRBJ2-5, with a weak D call TRBD1 (5 bases). Trimming removed 1 base at V and 1 base at J, with 10 bases between. The CDR3 runs to 15 residues. Germline V lookup: CDR1 SEHNR, CDR2 FQNEAQ (reference sequence). DNA of the CDR3: TGTGCCAGCAGCTTAGGGGGCGGCAGCCAAGAGACCCAGTACTTC. This codes for CASSLGGGSQETQYF.

This chain uses TRBV7-9 with TRBJ1-3, with no clear D. Trimming shortened V by 4 bases and J by 0 bases, and 10 bases separated the two germline ends. The CDR3 runs 15 residues. Per germline, CDR1 SEHNR and CDR2 FQNEAQ (reference sequence). CDR3 in amino acids: CASSSGRSSGNTIYF. The CDR3 nucleotides are TGTGCCAGCAGCTCCGGACGGAGCTCTGGAAACACCATATATTTT. The complete variable domain, with remaining parts taken from reference TRBV7-9 and TRBJ1-3, reads DTGVSQNPRHKITKRGQNVTFRCDPISEHNRLYWYRQTLGQGPEFLTYFQNEAQLEKSRLLSDRFSAERPKGSFSTLEIQRTEQGDSAMYLCASSSGRSSGNTIYFGEGSWLTVV.

This chain connects TRBV30 to TRBJ1-2; possible D gene TRBD1, 5 bases. Germline V lookup: CDR1 GTSNPN, CDR2 SVGIG (reference sequence). This CDR3 region has 12 residues. With 2 bases removed from V and 5 bases from J, the gap between germline ends came to 9 bases. The CDR3 DNA follows: TGTGCCTGGAGTCTGGGGCGGTATGGCTACACCTTC. As protein: CAWSLGRYGYTF.

With regard to this clone: Mismatch with germline at one junction end may stem from a read error. This chain links TRBV5-1 with TRBJ2-5, with D possibly TRBD2 on 6 matching bases. The CDR3 loop spans 14 amino acids. Germline V CDR1 and CDR2: SGHRS, YFSETQ. Here the CDR3 DNA reads TGCGTCAGCAGCTTGGAAGGAGGGGTAGAGACCCAGTACTTC. It translates to CVSSLEGGVETQYF.

This clone was seen a few times. CDR3 region: CAISETQVPNQPQHF. The CDR3 DNA is TGTGCCATCAGTGAGACTCAGGTTCCCAATCAGCCCCAGCATTTT. This chain joins TRBV10-3 and TRBJ1-5; D is unresolved. The CDR3 runs 15 residues. Trimming cost V 2 bases and J 3 bases, with 11 bases left between them. CDR1 and CDR2 (germline): ENHRY, SYGVKD.

The CDR3 reads CASSPHRTNNYGYTF. The DNA for the CDR3 is TGTGCCAGCAGTCCCCATCGGACAAACAACTATGGCTACACCTTC. The chain couples TRBV27 to TRBJ1-2, with a weak D call TRBD1 (5 bases). This CDR3 has 15 amino acids. Trimming shortened V by 5 bases and J by 2 bases, and 15 bases separated the two germline ends. The germline V gene encodes CDR1 MNHEY and CDR2 SMNVEV (reference sequence).

The chain recombines TRBV6-5 with TRBJ1-2; D gene unclear. The V and J ends lost 0 bases and 8 bases respectively, with 10 bases between them. The CDR3 extends over 13 amino acids. Per germline, CDR1 MNHEY and CDR2 SVGAGI. As DNA, the CDR3 is TGTGCCAGCAGTTACTCGTGGTGGCTGGGCTACACCTTC. It specifies CASSYSWWLGYTF.

This sequence joins TRBV5-1 and TRBJ2-4; D is ambiguous. V lost 7 bases and J 7 bases, leaving 9 bases between the germline ends. Germline lookup yields CDR1 SGHRS and CDR2 YFSETQ. The CDR3 spans 11 residues. For the CDR3, the DNA is TGCGCCAGCCACGAAGGGAACATTCAGTACTTC. Its protein product is CASHEGNIQYF.

The V call is TRBV7-6, the J call TRBJ2-7; D not resolved. The CDR3 extends over 13 amino acids. Trimming took 1 base from V and 3 from J, leaving 7 bases between them. Germline CDR1 reads SGHVS; CDR2 reads FNYEAQ. CDR3 sequence: CASSLGSDYEQYF. The CDR3 region has the DNA TGTGCCAGCAGCTTAGGTTCCGACTACGAGCAGTACTTC.

In this sample, this clone turned up once. CDR3 sequence: CASSVRTEYGYTF. The DNA of the CDR3 is TGTGCCAGCAGCGTCAGGACTGAGTATGGCTACACCTTC. The chain couples TRBV11-3 to TRBJ1-2; D uncertain. The CDR3 loop spans 13 amino acids. The germline CDR1 and CDR2 sequences are SGHNT and YENEEA. V lost 5 bases to trimming and J lost 5 bases, with 12 bases between them.

The V and J genes are TRBV29-1 and TRBJ2-1; no clear D gene. Per germline, CDR1 SQVTM and CDR2 ANQGSEA. The CDR3 loop spans 13 amino acids. Deletions cut 5 bases from V and 7 bases from J, with 15 bases between. The CDR3 loop is CSVTPRSRNEQFF. Here the CDR3 DNA reads TGCAGCGTTACACCACGGTCTCGGAATGAGCAGTTCTTC.

The chain employs TRBV5-1 and TRBJ2-7, with D perhaps TRBD1 or TRBD2 (5 bases each). CDR3 length: 15 amino acids. Trimming left V 4 bases short and J 2 bases short, with 16 bases between. Germline loops: CDR1 SGHRS, CDR2 YFSETQ. This chain's CDR3 is CASSLGTDQTYEQYF. The CDR3 DNA is TGCGCCAGCAGCCTCGGGACGGATCAAACCTACGAGCAGTACTTC.

The chain links TRBV7-9 to TRBJ2-7; D remains unclear. The V and J ends lost 1 base and 0 bases respectively, with 13 bases between them. The CDR3 loop spans 16 amino acids. Germline CDR1 SEHNR, CDR2 FQNEAQ (reference sequence). The CDR3 DNA follows: TGTGCCAGCAGCTTAGTACCAGGTTCGAGCTCCTACGAGCAGTACTTC. It encodes CASSLVPGSSSYEQYF.

The genes are TRBV30 and TRBJ1-4, with a possible D match to TRBD1 (6 bases). Trimming stripped 3 bases from V and 3 bases from J, with 8 bases between. Germline loops: CDR1 GTSNPN, CDR2 SVGIG (reference sequence). This CDR3 spans 13 amino acids. The CDR3 sequence: CAWSRGPNEKLFF. The CDR3 coding sequence is TGTGCCTGGAGCAGGGGACCTAATGAAAAACTGTTTTTT.

The genes are TRBV5-4 and TRBJ1-2; tentatively, D is TRBD1 (6 bases). In germline, CDR1 is SGHNT, CDR2 YYREEE (reference sequence). Trimming removed 4 bases from V and 7 bases from J, with 11 bases in between. This CDR3 contains 12 residues. The CDR3 spells CASSPGQTGYTF. CDR3 DNA sequence: TGTGCCAGCAGCCCTGGACAGACTGGCTACACCTTC.

This chain connects TRBV5-4 to TRBJ2-1; a weak D match, TRBD2 (7 bases). CDR3 length equals 17 residues. Trimming shortened V by 4 bases and J by 7 bases, and 24 bases separated the two germline ends. CDR1 is SGHNT and CDR2 is YYREEE in the germline V gene (reference sequence). The CDR3 loop reads CASSGIPGGGPWNEQFF. As DNA, the CDR3 is TGTGCCAGCAGCGGGATCCCGGGCGGGGGCCCCTGGAATGAGCAGTTCTTC.

The chain recombines TRBV10-3 with TRBJ2-5; 10 nucleotides agree with TRBD1. Germline CDR1 is ENHRY and CDR2 is SYGVKD. The CDR3 consists of 16 residues. V lost 4 bases to trimming and J lost 2 bases; unmatched junction nucleotides: 7. The CDR3 here is CAISGGGQGGQETQYF. Written as DNA, the CDR3 is TGTGCCATCAGTGGTGGTGGACAGGGGGGACAAGAGACCCAGTACTTC.

The chain combines TRBV29-1 with TRBJ2-1, with 7 positions matching TRBD1. CDR3 length equals 13 residues. The germline V gene has CDR1 SQVTM and CDR2 ANQGSEA. V was clipped by 1 base and J by 6 bases; unmatched bases: 3. Here the CDR3 DNA reads TGCAGCGTTGAAGCTCAGGGGGTCAATGAGCAGTTCTTC. Its translation is CSVEAQGVNEQFF.

V gene TRBV4-1 combines with J gene TRBJ2-5, with 7 bases fitting TRBD2. The trim removed 5 bases at V and 2 bases at J, leaving 11 bases unmatched. The germline CDR1 and CDR2 sequences are MGHRA and YSYEKL. This CDR3 has 16 amino acids. The CDR3 region is CASSFTPGRGQETQYF. The CDR3 DNA reads TGCGCCAGCAGCTTCACCCCAGGGAGGGGACAAGAGACCCAGTACTTC.

The chain joins TRBV2 to TRBJ2-3; D is ambiguous. Germline assignment: CDR1 SNHLY and CDR2 FYNNEI. V was pared by 3 bases and J by 3 bases, with 10 bases between. The CDR3 covers 14 residues. The chain's CDR3 is CASSDRPRTDTQYF. CDR3 nucleotide sequence: TGTGCCAGCAGTGACCGACCCCGAACAGATACGCAGTATTTT.

The chain uses TRBV6-5 and TRBJ1-1, with 7 bases aligning to TRBD1. The trim removed 4 bases at V and 5 bases at J, leaving 7 bases unmatched. CDR3 length: 14 amino acids. CDR1 and CDR2 (germline): MNHEY, SVGAGI. Written as DNA, the CDR3 is TGTGCCAGCAGTTGGGATGCAGGGGGAACTGAAGCTTTCTTT. Protein: CASSWDAGGTEAFF.

The chain couples TRBV7-2 to TRBJ1-2; 9 bases are shared with TRBD1. The CDR3 has 15 residues. Germline CDR1 reads SGHTA; CDR2 reads FQGNSA. V was clipped by 5 bases and J by 4 bases; unmatched bases: 8. The DNA of the CDR3 is TGTGCCAGCAGCCTGGGACAGGGCGTAGGCTATGGCTACACCTTC. It yields the protein CASSLGQGVGYGYTF.

The rearrangement joins TRBV5-5 to TRBJ1-5; D possibly corresponds to TRBD1 (6 bases). Germline V gives CDR1 SGHKS, CDR2 YYEKEE (reference sequence). V was shortened by 7 bases and J by 2 bases, with 13 bases between the two germline ends. This CDR3 is built from 14 residues. CDR3 bases: TGTGCCAGCGAGGGGGAAGGTGGCAATCAGCCCCAGCATTTT. Amino acid sequence: CASEGEGGNQPQHF.

CDR3 DNA: TGTGCCAGCAGTTACAATAGACAGGGAGGCACCGGGGAGCTGTTTTTT. Its translation is CASSYNRQGGTGELFF. The genes are TRBV6-6 and TRBJ2-2; tentative D call: TRBD1 (7 bases). CDR1 is MNHNY, CDR2 SVGAGI, per germline (reference sequence). The CDR3 consists of 16 residues. Trimming stripped 2 bases from V and 4 bases from J, with 14 bases between.

Details on this clone: One end of the junction varies from germline; a read error may be responsible. The chain couples TRBV11-2 to TRBJ2-5, with TRBD2 matching over 9 bases. CDR3 length equals 12 residues. Looked up from germline, CDR1 is SGHAT and CDR2 is FQNNGV. This chain's CDR3 is CASTLAGATQYF. DNA for the CDR3: TGTGCCAGCACCTTAGCGGGAGCGACCCAGTACTTC.

CDR3 nucleotide sequence: TGTGCCAGCAGCTTGACGAGACAGGGTTTTGGCAATGAGCAGTTCTTC. Protein product: CASSLTRQGFGNEQFF. The chain links TRBV5-5 to TRBJ2-1; 7 nucleotides align to TRBD1. V lost 1 base and J lost 6; bases outside the gene matches: 10. CDR1 SGHKS and CDR2 YYEKEE come from the germline V gene (reference sequence). This CDR3 has 16 residues.